This T cell receptor (beta chain) was sequenced during a study of shared clonotypes between healthy human individuals. Whole-study findings and limits: When naive CD4 clonotypes were compared across a few donors, around 4.6% were shared.

A note on this clone: What it recognizes is unknown.

Produced via immunoSEQ multiplex PCR; TCRdb's table is partial and in-frame only. The sample shows millions of clones, approximately 95% of them seen only once. Donors had no recently reported acute infections or vaccinations and were HIV-negative. The donors, all of them Caucasian adults, lived in Nashville, Tennessee. V lost 4 bases, J lost 4 bases, and 16 bases lay in between. The CDR3 consists of 15 residues. Germline V gene sequence: CDR1 SGHAT, CDR2 FQNNGV. The chain is built from TRBV11-2 and TRBJ1-1; D is unresolved. The receptor was isolated from a man between 18 and 29 years old in good health. Some clones in this sample may be carry-over from other donors' samples. The sample taken for sequencing was naive CD4+ T cells from PBMCs. Subset defined: CD45RA+ positively selected. CDR3 in DNA: TGTGCCAGCAGCTATCGAGGTTCATCGGGCACTGAAGCTTTCTTT. This codes for CASSYRGSSGTEAFF. The full variable domain, its missing parts supplied by reference TRBV11-2 and TRBJ1-1, is EAGVAQSPRYKIIEKRQSVAFWCNPISGHATLYWYQQILGQGPKLLIQFQNNGVVDDSQLPKDRFSAERLKGVDSTLKIQPAKLEDSAVYLCASSYRGSSGTEAFFGQGTRLTVV.